These T cell receptor beta chains were read from a single sample in a study of T cell responses to AZD1222 COVID-19 vaccine. Profiling relied on immunoSEQ multiplex PCR, and the TCRdb table lists in-frame clones only, not all of them. The table lists 100,000 to 120,000 clones, around 88% of them singletons. This sample comprised peripheral blood, obtained 28 days after the second AZD1222 dose. The receptors shown here come from an adult who received the AZD1222 COVID-19 vaccine. CDR3s include the opening cysteine and the closing phenylalanine or tryptophan. The order of the fields is V gene, D gene, J gene, clone size, CDR3 protein, CDR3 DNA. The D gene is left open where the match is weak. Size is stated for part of the rows, as once, few or many counts, or as a class when the clone is expanded.

>TRBV29-1|-|TRBJ1-3|-
CSAQAQAGNTIYF
TGCAGCGCCCAGGCCCAGGCAGGAAACACCATATATTTT
>TRBV27|-|TRBJ2-7|once
CASILGGEQYF
TGTGCCAGCATACTAGGAGGCGAGCAGTACTTC
>TRBV4-2|TRBD2|TRBJ2-1|-
CASSRLLAGAPFEQFF
TGTGCCAGCAGCCGCTTGCTAGCGGGGGCCCCCTTTGAGCAGTTCTTC
>TRBV5-1|-|TRBJ1-1|-
CASSLGTENTEAFF
TGCGCCAGCAGCTTGGGGACAGAGAACACTGAAGCTTTCTTT
>TRBV19|-|TRBJ1-1|-
CASTQYGGARGMNTEAFF
TGCGCTAGTACGCAGTACGGAGGGGCGAGAGGTATGAACACTGAAGCTTTCTTT
>TRBV18|-|TRBJ2-7|-
CASSPGRQNYEQYF
TGTGCCAGCTCACCCGGGAGACAGAACTACGAGCAGTACTTC
>TRBV28|TRBD1|TRBJ1-4|few
CASSLRTGAFNEKLFF
TGTGCCAGCAGTTTGAGGACAGGGGCCTTTAATGAAAAACTGTTTTTT
>TRBV9|TRBD1|TRBJ1-2|-
CASSVAGDRGRGYGYTF
TGTGCCAGCAGCGTAGCGGGGGACAGGGGGCGCGGCTATGGCTACACCTTC
>TRBV11-2|TRBD2|TRBJ2-2|medium-sized
CASSFPSSGAPNTGELFF
TGTGCCAGCAGCTTTCCCTCTAGCGGGGCCCCGAACACCGGGGAGCTGTTTTTT
>TRBV27|TRBD2|TRBJ2-1|once
CASSLLIASGFNNEQFF
TGTGCCAGCAGCTTACTGATTGCTAGCGGGTTTAACAATGAGCAGTTCTTC
>TRBV7-7|TRBD1|TRBJ2-7|-
CASSLRQGMGYEQYF
TGTGCCAGCAGCTTGAGACAGGGGATGGGCTACGAGCAGTACTTC
>TRBV3-1/TRBV3-2|-|TRBJ1-2|-
CASSPERDLYGYTF
TGTGCCAGCAGCCCTGAGAGGGACCTCTATGGCTACACCTTC
>TRBV9|-|TRBJ2-3|-
CASSVVGASTDTQYF
TGTGCCAGCAGCGTAGTTGGGGCAAGCACAGATACGCAGTATTTT
>TRBV7-2|-|TRBJ1-3|-
CASSLALNTIYF
TGTGCCAGCAGCTTAGCCCTAAACACCATATATTTT
>TRBV18|-|TRBJ1-1|-
CASSPYTTEAFF
TGTGCCAGCTCACCTTACACAACTGAAGCTTTCTTT
>TRBV28|-|TRBJ2-5|-
CASTQGLQTQYF
TGTGCCAGCACTCAGGGTTTACAGACCCAGTACTTC
>TRBV19|-|TRBJ2-1|-
CASSIGELGFSPHEQFF
TGTGCCAGTAGTATTGGGGAGCTTGGGTTTTCCCCACATGAGCAGTTCTTC
>TRBV24-1|-|TRBJ2-2|-
CATSGVANTGELFF
TGTGCCACCAGTGGCGTCGCGAACACCGGGGAGCTGTTTTTT
>TRBV6-6|TRBD2|TRBJ2-1|-
CASSYRGGAFFEQFF
TGTGCCAGCAGTTACCGCGGGGGGGCCTTTTTCGAGCAGTTCTTC
>TRBV27|-|TRBJ2-1|-
CASSLFPESYNEQFF
TGTGCCAGCAGTCTTTTCCCAGAAAGCTACAATGAGCAGTTCTTC
>TRBV6-4|-|TRBJ2-1|-
CATGPRSSAGPNEQFF
TGTGCCACCGGTCCGAGATCGAGTGCAGGGCCCAATGAGCAGTTCTTC
>TRBV18|-|TRBJ1-2|-
CASSPTPPQDYDYTF
TGTGCCAGCTCACCTACGCCGCCCCAAGACTATGACTACACCTTC
>TRBV11-3|-|TRBJ1-6|-
CASSLAGINSPLHF
TGTGCCAGCAGCTTAGCTGGAATTAATTCACCCCTCCACTTT
>TRBV5-1|-|TRBJ2-3|-
CASSLTNPSTDTQYF
TGCGCCAGCAGCTTGACCAACCCTAGCACAGATACGCAGTATTTT
>TRBV7-9|TRBD1|TRBJ2-7|-
CASSSGQGATYEQYF
TGTGCCAGCAGCTCGGGACAGGGGGCAACCTACGAGCAGTACTTC
>TRBV29-1|-|TRBJ1-1|-
CSVESLQGTEAFF
TGCAGCGTTGAGTCTTTACAGGGAACTGAAGCTTTCTTT
>TRBV29-1|TRBD1|TRBJ1-5|-
CSVIDRELSQHF
TGCAGCGTTATCGACAGGGAGTTGTCCCAGCATTTT
>TRBV7-2|TRBD1|TRBJ2-2|-
CASSFGGQGFLITGELFF
TGTGCCAGCAGCTTCGGGGGACAGGGTTTCCTGATCACCGGGGAGCTGTTTTTT
>TRBV18|TRBD1|TRBJ2-5|once
CASSPSLGQGETQYF
TGTGCCAGCTCACCGTCACTGGGACAGGGGGAGACCCAGTACTTC
>TRBV11-2|-|TRBJ2-1|-
CASSPGPTYNEQFF
TGTGCCAGCAGCCCAGGACCTACTTACAATGAGCAGTTCTTC
>TRBV5-8|-|TRBJ2-2|-
CASSLRLNTGELFF
TGTGCCAGCAGCTTGAGGTTAAACACCGGGGAGCTGTTTTTT
>TRBV19|TRBD1|TRBJ1-2|-
CASSIVADRDYGYTF
TGTGCCAGTAGTATAGTAGCCGACAGGGACTATGGCTACACCTTC
>TRBV3-1/TRBV3-2|-|TRBJ2-7|-
CASSQVWDGLTYEQYF
TGTGCCAGCAGCCAAGTCTGGGACGGACTAACCTACGAGCAGTACTTC
>TRBV7-2|-|TRBJ2-7|-
CASSLFLNEQYF
TGTGCCAGCAGCTTATTCTTGAACGAGCAGTACTTC
>TRBV6-5|-|TRBJ1-3|-
CASSYSSMLSGNTIYF
TGTGCCAGCAGTTATTCTTCTATGCTCTCTGGAAACACCATATATTTT
>TRBV3-1/TRBV3-2|-|TRBJ2-2|-
CASSPDRGGGELFF
TGTGCCAGCAGCCCTGACAGGGGAGGGGGGGAGCTGTTTTTT
>TRBV7-8|-|TRBJ1-1|-
CASSLTGSNTEAFF
TGTGCCAGCAGCCTGACAGGTTCGAACACTGAAGCTTTCTTT
>TRBV5-1|TRBD1|TRBJ2-1|-
CASSLRSVGQGYNEQFF
TGCGCCAGCAGCTTGCGGTCGGTGGGACAGGGATACAATGAGCAGTTCTTC
>TRBV7-3|-|TRBJ1-1|-
CASSRRMNTEAFF
TGTGCCAGCAGTCGGCGAATGAACACTGAAGCTTTCTTT
>TRBV28|-|TRBJ1-5|-
CASSSPGGTPFSNQPQHF
TGTGCCAGCAGTTCCCCGGGGGGGACACCTTTTAGCAATCAGCCCCAGCATTTT
>TRBV9|-|TRBJ2-3|-
CASSVEGVRTDTQYF
TGTGCCAGCAGCGTAGAAGGGGTCCGGACAGATACGCAGTATTTT
>TRBV4-2|-|TRBJ2-7|-
CASSQEEQASSYEQYF
TGTGCCAGCAGCCAAGAGGAACAGGCCAGCTCCTACGAGCAGTACTTC
>TRBV25-1|-|TRBJ1-2|once
CASSPGYDGYTF
TGTGCCAGCAGTCCAGGGTATGATGGCTACACCTTC
>TRBV29-1|-|TRBJ1-1|-
CSVERRTRNTEAFF
TGCAGCGTTGAAAGACGGACAAGAAACACTGAAGCTTTCTTT
>TRBV4-3|TRBD2|TRBJ2-7|-
CASSQEVAGGYYEQYF
TGCGCCAGCAGCCAGGAAGTAGCGGGGGGTTACTACGAGCAGTACTTC
>TRBV6-1|-|TRBJ1-5|few
CASSDTGTYYSNQPQHF
TGTGCCAGCAGTGACACCGGGACGTATTATAGCAATCAGCCCCAGCATTTT
>TRBV4-2|TRBD1|TRBJ1-6|-
CASSQEDRAGSPLHF
TGTGCCAGCAGCCAAGAAGACAGGGCAGGCTCACCCCTCCACTTT
>TRBV28|TRBD1|TRBJ1-5|-
CASSEYPGGAGQPQHF
TGTGCCAGCAGCGAGTACCCAGGGGGCGCTGGACAGCCCCAGCATTTT